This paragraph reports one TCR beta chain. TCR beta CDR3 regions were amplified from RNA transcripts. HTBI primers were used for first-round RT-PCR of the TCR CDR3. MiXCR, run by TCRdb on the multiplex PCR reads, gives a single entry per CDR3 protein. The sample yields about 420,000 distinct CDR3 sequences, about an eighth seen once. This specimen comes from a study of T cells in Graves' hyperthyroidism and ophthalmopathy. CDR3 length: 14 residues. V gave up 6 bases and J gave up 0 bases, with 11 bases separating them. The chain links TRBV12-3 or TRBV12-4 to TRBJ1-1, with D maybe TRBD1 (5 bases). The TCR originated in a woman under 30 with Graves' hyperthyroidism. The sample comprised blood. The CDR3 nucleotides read TGTGCCAGCAGGGGGGGGGTTATGAACACTGAAGCTTTCTTT. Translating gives CASRGGVMNTEAFF.